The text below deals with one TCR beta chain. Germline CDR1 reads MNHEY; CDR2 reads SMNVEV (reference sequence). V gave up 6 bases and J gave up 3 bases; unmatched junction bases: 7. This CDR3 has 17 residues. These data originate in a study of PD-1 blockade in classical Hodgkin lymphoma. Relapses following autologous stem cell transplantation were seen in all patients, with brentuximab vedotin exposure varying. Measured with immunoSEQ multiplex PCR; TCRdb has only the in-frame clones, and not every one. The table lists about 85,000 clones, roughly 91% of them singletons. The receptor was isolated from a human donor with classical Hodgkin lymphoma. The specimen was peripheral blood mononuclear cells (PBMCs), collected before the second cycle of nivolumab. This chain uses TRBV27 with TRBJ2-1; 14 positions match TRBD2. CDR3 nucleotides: TGTGCCAGCAGCCCCGGGACTAGCGGGAGTTACTACAATGAGCAGTTCTTC. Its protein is CASSPGTSGSYYNEQFF.